The clone carrying this T cell receptor beta chain has just a few counts. Its antigen is unknown. The study profiled TCR beta VDJ and CDR3 using genomic DNA as template. One entry per CDR3 protein results from TCRdb running MiXCR on the reads. Among approximately 470,000 distinct CDR3 sequences, around a third were seen once, and the ten largest hold less than 1%. Sequencing involved patients with CD8+CD57+ cell expansion previously shown by flow cytometry. As a group, the patients uniformly had severe acquired aplastic anemia. Untreated patients provided the blood samples, with no therapy given before sampling. This specimen comes from a study of CD8+CD57+ T cells in acquired aplastic anemia. This CDR3 comprises 11 residues. The V end lost 6 bases, the J end lost 0 bases, and 5 bases lay between the germline ends. Germline V gene sequence: CDR1 DFQATT, CDR2 SNEGSKA (reference sequence). Overall study findings and caveats: Overlapping CD8+ CDR3 repertoires of patients and controls contained roughly 27 shared sequences. CD8+ Simpson's diversity did not differ significantly between patients and controls.

This sequence joins TRBV20-1 and TRBJ2-5; D is unresolved. The receptor comes from a human donor with aplastic anemia. Sequencing was carried out using sorted CD4+, CD8+, or CD8+CD57+ T cells (not recorded which) from PBMCs. In nucleotides, the CDR3 is TGCAGTGCCGAGTACCAAGAGACCCAGTACTTC. As protein: CSAEYQETQYF.